Listed below are T cell receptor beta chains from one sample, sequenced in a study of blood T cell repertoires in COVID-19. This table comes from immunoSEQ multiplex PCR, and its TCRdb copy is limited to in-frame clones, with some not included. Here the sample spans approximately 190,000 clones, more than 85% being singletons. Sequenced input: peripheral blood. Receptor source: a man in his sixties or seventies with active or convalescent COVID-19. CDR3s include the opening cysteine and the closing phenylalanine or tryptophan. The D gene is left open where the match is weak. Clone size is stated in some rows and not others, as once, few, many or a class when expanded.

TGTGCCAGCAGCCGGAGGCCCGGGACAGGGGGGTACAATGAGCAGTTCTTC,CASSRRPGTGGYNEQFF,NA,TRBD1,TRBJ2-1,TRBV5-5
TGTGCCAGCAGAACAGGGCCCACCTACAATGAGCAGTTCTTC,CASRTGPTYNEQFF,few,NA,TRBJ2-1,TRBV6-5
TGTGCCAGTAGTATCCTCACTAGCGGGGGGCCCTACAATGAGCAGTTCTTC,CASSILTSGGPYNEQFF,NA,TRBD2,TRBJ2-1,TRBV19
TGTGCCAGCAGCTTGAATAGCGGGGGTGGGGAGACCCAGTACTTC,CASSLNSGGGETQYF,once,TRBD2,TRBJ2-5,TRBV9
TGTGCCTGGAGTGTAACCGGGTTCTACGAGCAGTACTTC,CAWSVTGFYEQYF,NA,NA,TRBJ2-7,TRBV30
TGTGCCAGCAGCCGAAAGGAGGGGACGAGCTACACCGGGGAGCTGTTTTTT,CASSRKEGTSYTGELFF,few,NA,TRBJ2-2,TRBV6-6
TGTGCCAGCAGTTACTTCGGACTAGCGGGAAGTGAGCAGTACTTC,CASSYFGLAGSEQYF,NA,TRBD2,TRBJ2-7,TRBV6-5
TGTGCCAGTACTAGGGGACTAGCGGGCGGGTCCTCCTACAATGAGCAGTTCTTC,CASTRGLAGGSSYNEQFF,NA,TRBD2,TRBJ2-1,TRBV28
TGTGCCAGCAGACCCCGGGTGGGCACTGAAGCTTTCTTT,CASRPRVGTEAFF,NA,NA,TRBJ1-1,TRBV6-5
TGTGCCACCAGCAGAGACCTAGCGGGAGTGGTGTTCTTC,CATSRDLAGVVFF,NA,TRBD2,TRBJ2-1,TRBV15
TGTGCCAGCAGTGGATACGGAAATACAGGGGACTACGAGCAGTACTTC,CASSGYGNTGDYEQYF,NA,TRBD1,TRBJ2-7,TRBV6-6
TGTGCCAGCAGCGTAGGTACTAGCGGGGGTCCCCGCAGCTCCTACAATGAGCAGTTCTTC,CASSVGTSGGPRSSYNEQFF,NA,TRBD2,TRBJ2-1,TRBV9
TGCGCCAGCAGCCTTGTCATACAGGGGGCTTTCAATTCACCCCTCCACTTT,CASSLVIQGAFNSPLHF,NA,TRBD1,TRBJ1-6,TRBV4-1
TGTGCCACCAGTGGCCCGAGTACAGGAGTTTTCTTT,CATSGPSTGVFF,NA,NA,TRBJ1-1,TRBV24-1
TGTGCCAGCAGTTCCCGGACAGGGGGCTACACCTTC,CASSSRTGGYTF,NA,TRBD1,TRBJ1-2,TRBV12-3/TRBV12-4
TGTGCCAGTAGTACTGACATCGGGGGAGGCTACGAGCAGTACTTC,CASSTDIGGGYEQYF,NA,NA,TRBJ2-7,TRBV19
TGTGCCAGCAGCGTAGGTCGGGACAGCTATGGCTACACCTTC,CASSVGRDSYGYTF,NA,TRBD1,TRBJ1-2,TRBV9
TGTGCCAGTGACCCACGGGACAGACCATACAATGAGCAGTTCTTC,CASDPRDRPYNEQFF,NA,TRBD1,TRBJ2-1,TRBV2
TGTGCCAGCAGCTTCCGGGAGCTAAACTATGGCTACACCTTC,CASSFRELNYGYTF,NA,NA,TRBJ1-2,TRBV7-9
TGCGCCAGCAGCTTGACAGGGGGTACCTCGAACACCGGGGAGCTGTTTTTT,CASSLTGGTSNTGELFF,NA,TRBD1,TRBJ2-2,TRBV5-1
TGTGCCAGCAGGTCGGGGGACTTGACCGGGGAGCTGTTTTTT,CASRSGDLTGELFF,NA,NA,TRBJ2-2,TRBV7-9
TGTGCCAGTAGTATAAGGAGCGGGACGGGTACCGGGGAGCTGTTTTTT,CASSIRSGTGTGELFF,NA,TRBD2,TRBJ2-2,TRBV19
TGCGCCAGCAGCTTCGGGACAGGGGCGGGGGACTATGGCTACACCTTC,CASSFGTGAGDYGYTF,few,TRBD1,TRBJ1-2,TRBV5-1
TGTGCCAGCAGCCCCAGGACTAGCGGGAGTGGCGAGCAGTTCTTC,CASSPRTSGSGEQFF,NA,TRBD2,TRBJ2-1,TRBV11-2
TGTGCCAGCAGTTACGCGCGGGACAGGGTGGTTGGGAGCAATCAGCCCCAGCATTTT,CASSYARDRVVGSNQPQHF,NA,TRBD1,TRBJ1-5,TRBV6-2/TRBV6-3
TGTGCCAGCAGTGGTTCAGGTGGGGCCGGTCAGCCCCAGCATTTT,CASSGSGGAGQPQHF,NA,NA,TRBJ1-5,TRBV2
TGTGCCAGCAGCCAAACACGACAGGGTCAGCAGTTCTTC,CASSQTRQGQQFF,NA,TRBD1,TRBJ2-1,TRBV3-1/TRBV3-2
TGCGCCAGCAGCTTGGGGACAGGCTTGGGCAATCAGCCCCAGCATTTT,CASSLGTGLGNQPQHF,NA,TRBD1,TRBJ1-5,TRBV5-1
TGTGCCAGCAGTTACCAGGGGCGCCCCAATCAGCCCCAGCATTTT,CASSYQGRPNQPQHF,NA,NA,TRBJ1-5,TRBV28
TGCGCCAGCAGCCCCGGGATAGCGCTCCTCAATATGTACGAGCAGTACTTC,CASSPGIALLNMYEQYF,NA,NA,TRBJ2-7,TRBV4-3
TGTGCCAGCAGTCCGGGGACAACCCTTGAAGCTTTCTTT,CASSPGTTLEAFF,NA,NA,TRBJ1-1,TRBV27
TGTGCCAGCAGCGACAGGGGGCTTAACTATGGCTACACCTTC,CASSDRGLNYGYTF,NA,TRBD1,TRBJ1-2,TRBV5-4
TGTGCCAGCAGCCCGTCGTCCTCCTACGAGCAGTACTTC,CASSPSSSYEQYF,NA,NA,TRBJ2-7,TRBV3-1/TRBV3-2
TGTGCCAGCAGCACCGCAGGGGTTCAAGGCTACACCTTC,CASSTAGVQGYTF,NA,NA,TRBJ1-2,TRBV5-6
TGTGCCAGCAGCTTAGCGACTAGCGGGAGTGGGGACCAAGAGACCCAGTACTTC,CASSLATSGSGDQETQYF,few,TRBD2,TRBJ2-5,TRBV7-9
TGTGCCAGCAGCTTAGTCTCCAGGGGAAATTCACCCCTCCACTTT,CASSLVSRGNSPLHF,NA,NA,TRBJ1-6,TRBV7-8
TGTGCCAGCAGTTTAGATCTAGCGGGAGGGCCAAAGGAGACCCAGTACTTC,CASSLDLAGGPKETQYF,NA,TRBD2,TRBJ2-5,TRBV28
TGTGCCAGCAGCTTGTTTGGGGAGGGTACGCAGTATTTT,CASSLFGEGTQYF,NA,TRBD2,TRBJ2-3,TRBV5-5
TGTGCCAGCAGTGAAAACAGGGGGACCACCGGGGAGCTGTTTTTT,CASSENRGTTGELFF,NA,TRBD1,TRBJ2-2,TRBV6-1
TGTGCCAGCAGCCAAGATAACTCGGAGACCCAGTACTTC,CASSQDNSETQYF,NA,NA,TRBJ2-5,TRBV3-1/TRBV3-2
TGTGCCAGCTCAGCAGACAGGTTCACCGGGGAGCTGTTTTTT,CASSADRFTGELFF,NA,NA,TRBJ2-2,TRBV18
TGTGCCAGCAGCTTATGGGCGGGCAGGGGAGACACAGATACGCAGTATTTT,CASSLWAGRGDTDTQYF,NA,NA,TRBJ2-3,TRBV7-2
TGTGCCAGCAGTCGGACAGCTAACTATGGCTACACCTTC,CASSRTANYGYTF,NA,NA,TRBJ1-2,TRBV6-2/TRBV6-3
TGTGCCAGTAGTTCAACCCACGTCAGGCAGGTTGTATTGGAGACCCAGTACTTC,CASSSTHVRQVVLETQYF,once,NA,TRBJ2-5,TRBV19
TGTGCCAGCAGCTTACAAGCCAGGGGAAGCAATCAGCCCCAGCATTTT,CASSLQARGSNQPQHF,NA,NA,TRBJ1-5,TRBV7-8
TGTGCCAGCAGCTTAGTACGGGGGGCCTATGGCTACACCTTC,CASSLVRGAYGYTF,NA,NA,TRBJ1-2,TRBV7-2